This entry concerns a single T cell receptor (beta chain). This specimen comes from a study of blood T cell repertoires in COVID-19. Study at large: Samples representing acute and convalescent COVID-19 were sourced from the United States, Italy and Spain.

This CDR3 comprises 15 residues. V lost 1 base to trimming and J lost 5 bases; unmatched junction nucleotides: 8. CDR1 SGHRS and CDR2 YFSETQ come from the germline V gene. Seattle-derived patients entered the study during active infection and were followed longitudinally. Original handling: How many nucleated cells were present was estimated from reference gene primer amplification. Sequenced by immunoSEQ multiplex PCR; TCRdb stores in-frame clones only, minus some. V, J and clone size derive from that table, while D and trimming were established from the DNA sequence. The table records approximately 110,000 clones, roughly 92% of them present only once.

The chain has TRBV5-1 and TRBJ1-1; 7 bases agree with TRBD1. This sequence was found in a man in his fifties or sixties with COVID-19, enrolled during active disease. The sequenced material came from peripheral blood. CDR3 residues: CASSLQGGAGTEAFF. CDR3 DNA sequence: TGCGCCAGCAGCTTGCAGGGGGGCGCGGGGACTGAAGCTTTCTTT.